This TCR beta chain was documented in a study of response to subunit inactivated influenza vaccine. Study-wide findings and caveats: Researchers suggested that each seasonal influenza vaccination recruits few new T cells.

This clonotype was seen repeatedly, ten times or more. Antigen unknown. TCRdb re-called the RT-PCR reads through MiXCR, storing one row per CDR3 protein. The data show approximately 520,000 distinct CDR3 sequences, with about 25% seen just once and less than 2.5% held by the top ten. CDR1 and CDR2 from the germline V gene are MNHEY and SVGEGT. Trimming took 6 bases from V and 4 from J, leaving 11 bases between them. The length of the CDR3 is 13 residues. The TCR was taken from a man aged 45-65 years who received an inactivated influenza vaccine. Sequencing was performed on CD4+ T cells sorted from PBMCs, taken around 5 days after vaccination. The genes are TRBV6-2 or TRBV6-3 and TRBJ2-3; tentative D call: TRBD1 (6 bases). The CDR3 coding sequence is TGTGCCAGCAGCGGACAGCTATCAGATACGCAGTATTTT. This gives the protein CASSGQLSDTQYF.